The clone carrying this T cell receptor (beta chain) was detected only a few times. Antigen unknown. Library preparation for TCR beta used quantitative 5'-RACE with molecular barcodes. Using its own MiXCR run on the 5' RACE reads, TCRdb lists one record per CDR3 protein. This table has 200,000 to 300,000 distinct CDR3 sequences, roughly 25% appearing once. Trimming pared 6 bases from V and 1 base from J, leaving 18 bases between. Germline V gene sequence: CDR1 DFQATT, CDR2 SNEGSKA (reference sequence). This CDR3 is built from 15 residues. These data belong to a study of CD8 T cells in ankylosing spondylitis. Study-level results: Relatively rare in peripheral blood, disease-linked clones were also CD8+. A TCR beta motif made of fewer than ten highly homologous variants seemed typical of ankylosing spondylitis blood. Matched ankylosing spondylitis synovial fluid reportedly showed significant enrichment of disease-linked clones.

This chain connects TRBV20-1 to TRBJ1-1; tentative D call: TRBD1 (6 bases). This TCR was recovered from a male donor with ankylosing spondylitis or in good health (not recorded which). The sequenced sample consisted of blood, either unsorted or a sorted T cell fraction (not recorded which). This CDR3 is CSAQRGVGRNTEAFF. The DNA for the CDR3 is TGCAGTGCCCAGAGGGGGGTCGGACGGAACACTGAAGCTTTCTTT.